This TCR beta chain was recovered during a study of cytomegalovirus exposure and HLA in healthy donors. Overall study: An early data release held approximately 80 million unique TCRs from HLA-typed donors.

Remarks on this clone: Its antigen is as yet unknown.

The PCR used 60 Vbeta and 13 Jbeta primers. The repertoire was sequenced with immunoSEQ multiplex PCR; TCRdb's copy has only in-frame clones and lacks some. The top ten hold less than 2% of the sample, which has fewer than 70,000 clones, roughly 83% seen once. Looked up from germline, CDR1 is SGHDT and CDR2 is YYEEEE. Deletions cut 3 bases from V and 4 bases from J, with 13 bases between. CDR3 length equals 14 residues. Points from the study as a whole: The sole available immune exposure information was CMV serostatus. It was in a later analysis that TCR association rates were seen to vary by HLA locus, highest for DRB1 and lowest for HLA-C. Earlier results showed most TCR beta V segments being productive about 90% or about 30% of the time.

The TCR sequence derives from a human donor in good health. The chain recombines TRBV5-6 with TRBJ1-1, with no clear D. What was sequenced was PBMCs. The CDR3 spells CASSSVDGSTEAFF. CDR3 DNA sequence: TGTGCCAGCAGCTCGGTAGACGGGAGCACTGAAGCTTTCTTT.